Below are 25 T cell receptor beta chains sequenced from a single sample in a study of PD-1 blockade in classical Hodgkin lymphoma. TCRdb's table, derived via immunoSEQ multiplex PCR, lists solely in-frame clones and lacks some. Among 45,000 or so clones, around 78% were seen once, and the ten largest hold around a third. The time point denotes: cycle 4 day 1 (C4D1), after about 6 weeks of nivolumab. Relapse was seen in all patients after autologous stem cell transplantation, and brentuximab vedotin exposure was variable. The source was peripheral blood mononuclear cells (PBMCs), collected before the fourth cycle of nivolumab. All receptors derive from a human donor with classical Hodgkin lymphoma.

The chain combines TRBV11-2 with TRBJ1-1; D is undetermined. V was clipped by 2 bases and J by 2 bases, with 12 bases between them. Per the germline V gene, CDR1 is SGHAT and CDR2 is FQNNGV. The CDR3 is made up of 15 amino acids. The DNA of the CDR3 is TGTGCCAGCAGCTTATGCGTAGGGATTAACACTGAAGCTTTCTTT. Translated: CASSLCVGINTEAFF. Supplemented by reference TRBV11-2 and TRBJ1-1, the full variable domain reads EAGVAQSPRYKIIEKRQSVAFWCNPISGHATLYWYQQILGQGPKLLIQFQNNGVVDDSQLPKDRFSAERLKGVDSTLKIQPAKLEDSAVYLCASSLCVGINTEAFFGQGTRLTVV.

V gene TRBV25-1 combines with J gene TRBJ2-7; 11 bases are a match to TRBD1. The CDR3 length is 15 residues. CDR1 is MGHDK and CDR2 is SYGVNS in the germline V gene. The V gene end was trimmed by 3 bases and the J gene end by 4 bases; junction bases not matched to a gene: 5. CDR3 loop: CASSDPGTGGYEQYF. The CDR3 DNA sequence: TGTGCCAGCAGTGACCCCGGGACAGGGGGTTACGAGCAGTACTTC.

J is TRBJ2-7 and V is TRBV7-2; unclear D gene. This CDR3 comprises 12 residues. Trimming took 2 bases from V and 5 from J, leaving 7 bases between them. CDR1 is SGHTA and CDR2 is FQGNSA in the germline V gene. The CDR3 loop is CASSLRINEQYF. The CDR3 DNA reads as TGTGCCAGCAGCTTAAGGATTAACGAGCAGTACTTC.

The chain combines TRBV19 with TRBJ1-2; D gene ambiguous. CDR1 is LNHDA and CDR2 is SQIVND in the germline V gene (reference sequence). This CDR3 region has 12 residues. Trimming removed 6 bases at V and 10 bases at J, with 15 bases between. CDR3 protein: CASRFYLGDYTF. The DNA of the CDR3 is TGTGCCAGTAGATTCTATCTCGGAGACTACACCTTC.

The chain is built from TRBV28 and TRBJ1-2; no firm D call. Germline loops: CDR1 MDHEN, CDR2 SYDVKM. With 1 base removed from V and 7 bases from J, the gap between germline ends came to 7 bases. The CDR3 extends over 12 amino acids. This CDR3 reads CASSLSSRGYTF. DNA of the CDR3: TGTGCCAGCAGTTTATCCTCCCGTGGCTACACCTTC.

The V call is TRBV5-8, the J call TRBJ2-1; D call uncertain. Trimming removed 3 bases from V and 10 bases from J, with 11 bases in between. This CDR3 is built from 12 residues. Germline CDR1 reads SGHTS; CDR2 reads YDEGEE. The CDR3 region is CASSSQLGEQFF. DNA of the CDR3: TGTGCCAGCAGCTCACAGCTGGGAGAGCAGTTCTTC.

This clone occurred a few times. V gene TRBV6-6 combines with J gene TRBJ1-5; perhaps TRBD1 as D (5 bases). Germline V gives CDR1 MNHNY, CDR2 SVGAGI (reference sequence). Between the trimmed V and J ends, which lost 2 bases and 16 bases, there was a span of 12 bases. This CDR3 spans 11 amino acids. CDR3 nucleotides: TGTGCCAGCAGTTACCAAGGCAGGGAACATTTT. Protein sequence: CASSYQGREHF.

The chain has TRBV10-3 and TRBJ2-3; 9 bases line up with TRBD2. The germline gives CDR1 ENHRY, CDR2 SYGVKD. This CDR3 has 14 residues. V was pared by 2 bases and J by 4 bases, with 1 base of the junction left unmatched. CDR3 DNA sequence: TGTGCCATCAGTGAGGGCGGGGGGGCAGATACGCAGTATTTT. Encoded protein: CAISEGGGADTQYF.

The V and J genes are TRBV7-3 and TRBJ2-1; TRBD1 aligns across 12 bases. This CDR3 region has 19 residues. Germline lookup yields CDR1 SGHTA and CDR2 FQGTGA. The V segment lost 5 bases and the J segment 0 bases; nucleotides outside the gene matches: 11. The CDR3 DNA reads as TGTGCCAGCAGCCCCCACGGGACAGGGGGCGGGAGCTCCTACAATGAGCAGTTCTTC. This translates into CASSPHGTGGGSSYNEQFF.

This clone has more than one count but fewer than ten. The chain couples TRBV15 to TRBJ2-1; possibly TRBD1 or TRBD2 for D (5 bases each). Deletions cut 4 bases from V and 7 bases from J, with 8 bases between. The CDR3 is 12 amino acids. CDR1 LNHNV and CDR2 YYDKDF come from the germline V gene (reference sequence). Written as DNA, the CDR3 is TGTGCCACCAGCACGGGACGGAATGAGCAGTTCTTC. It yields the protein CATSTGRNEQFF. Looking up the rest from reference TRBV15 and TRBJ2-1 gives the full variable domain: DAMVIQNPRYQVTQFGKPVTLSCSQTLNHNVMYWYQQKSSQAPKLLFHYYDKDFNNEADTPDNFQSRRPNTSFCFLDIRSPGLGDTAMYLCATSTGRNEQFFGPGTRLTVL.

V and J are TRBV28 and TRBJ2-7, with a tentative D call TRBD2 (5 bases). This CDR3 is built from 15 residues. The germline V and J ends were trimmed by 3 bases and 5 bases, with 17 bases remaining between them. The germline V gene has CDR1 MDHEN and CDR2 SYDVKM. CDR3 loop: CASSFRSLYGNEQYF. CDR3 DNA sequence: TGTGCCAGCAGTTTCCGCTCCTTATACGGGAACGAGCAGTACTTC.

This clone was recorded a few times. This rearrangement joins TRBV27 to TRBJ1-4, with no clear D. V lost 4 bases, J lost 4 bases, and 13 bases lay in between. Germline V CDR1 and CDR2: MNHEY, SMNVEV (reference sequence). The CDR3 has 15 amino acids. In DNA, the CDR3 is TGTGCCAGCAGTTCCGGACGGTTCGATAATGAAAAACTGTTTTTT. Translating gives CASSSGRFDNEKLFF.

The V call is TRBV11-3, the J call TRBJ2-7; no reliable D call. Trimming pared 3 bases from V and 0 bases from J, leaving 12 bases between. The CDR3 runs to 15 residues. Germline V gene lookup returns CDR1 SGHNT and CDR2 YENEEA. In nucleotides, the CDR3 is TGTGCCAGCAGCTTGGGGAATCAGAACTCCTACGAGCAGTACTTC. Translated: CASSLGNQNSYEQYF.

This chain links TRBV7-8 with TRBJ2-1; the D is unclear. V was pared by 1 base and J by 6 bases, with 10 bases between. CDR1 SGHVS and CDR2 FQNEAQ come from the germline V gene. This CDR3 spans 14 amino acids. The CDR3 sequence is CASSLVGSGNEQFF. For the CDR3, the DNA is TGTGCCAGCAGCTTAGTAGGGTCTGGCAATGAGCAGTTCTTC.

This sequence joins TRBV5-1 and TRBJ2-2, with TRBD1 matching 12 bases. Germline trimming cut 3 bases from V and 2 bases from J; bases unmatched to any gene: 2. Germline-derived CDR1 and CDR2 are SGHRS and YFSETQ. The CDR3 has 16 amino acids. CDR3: CASSWGQGANTGELFF. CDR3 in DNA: TGCGCCAGCAGCTGGGGACAGGGGGCCAACACCGGGGAGCTGTTTTTT.

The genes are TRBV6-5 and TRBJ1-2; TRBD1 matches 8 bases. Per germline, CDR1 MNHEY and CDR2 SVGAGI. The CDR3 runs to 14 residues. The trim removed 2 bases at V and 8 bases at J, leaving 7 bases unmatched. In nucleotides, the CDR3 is TGTGCCAGCAGTTACCTCCGACAGGGGCTCGGCTACACCTTC. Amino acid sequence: CASSYLRQGLGYTF.

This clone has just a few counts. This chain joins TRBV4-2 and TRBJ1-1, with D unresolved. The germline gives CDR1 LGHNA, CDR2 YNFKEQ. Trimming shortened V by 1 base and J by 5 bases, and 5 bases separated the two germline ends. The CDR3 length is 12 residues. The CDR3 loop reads CASSQVDTEAFF. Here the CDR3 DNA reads TGTGCCAGCAGCCAAGTGGATACTGAAGCTTTCTTT.

The chain's CDR3 is CASSLGDRVSNEKLFF. CDR3 DNA sequence: TGCGCCAGCAGCTTGGGGGACAGGGTATCAAATGAAAAACTGTTTTTT. The chain is built from TRBV5-1 and TRBJ1-4, with 9 bases fitting TRBD1. Looked up from germline, CDR1 is SGHRS and CDR2 is YFSETQ. The junction had 5 bases not matched to a gene; V was cut back by 0 bases and J by 5 bases. CDR3 length: 16 amino acids. The full variable domain, completed using reference TRBV5-1 and TRBJ1-4, is KAGVTQTPRYLIKTRGQQVTLSCSPISGHRSVSWYQQTPGQGLQFLFEYFSETQRNKGNFPGRFSGRQFSNSRSEMNVSTLELGDSALYLCASSLGDRVSNEKLFFGSGTQLSVL.

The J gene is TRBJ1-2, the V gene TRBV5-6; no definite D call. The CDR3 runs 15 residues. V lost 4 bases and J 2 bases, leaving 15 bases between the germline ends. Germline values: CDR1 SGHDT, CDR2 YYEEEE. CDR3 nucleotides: TGTGCCAGCAGCAGAGTTCTAGGGTTCAACTATGGCTACACCTTC. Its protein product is CASSRVLGFNYGYTF. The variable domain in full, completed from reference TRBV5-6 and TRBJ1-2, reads DAGVTQSPTHLIKTRGQQVTLRCSPKSGHDTVSWYQQALGQGPQFIFQYYEEEERQRGNFPDRFSGHQFPNYSSELNVNALLLGDSALYLCASSRVLGFNYGYTFGSGTRLTVV.

CDR3 DNA sequence: TGTGCCAGCAGCCCCCACGGGGGGGACCTTTCACAGCCCCAGCATTTT. Residues: CASSPHGGDLSQPQHF. The rearrangement links TRBV7-9 to TRBJ1-5, with D tentatively TRBD1 (5 bases). This CDR3 has 16 amino acids. The V gene lost 5 bases and the J gene lost 7 bases, with 21 bases spanning the gap. Germline CDR1 is SEHNR and CDR2 is FQNEAQ (reference sequence).

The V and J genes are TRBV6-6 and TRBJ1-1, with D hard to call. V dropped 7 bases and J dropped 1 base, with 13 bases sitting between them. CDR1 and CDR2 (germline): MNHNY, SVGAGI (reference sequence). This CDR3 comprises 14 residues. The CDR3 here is CASTPLGPNTEAFF. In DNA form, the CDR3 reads TGTGCCAGCACCCCATTGGGCCCGAACACTGAAGCTTTCTTT.

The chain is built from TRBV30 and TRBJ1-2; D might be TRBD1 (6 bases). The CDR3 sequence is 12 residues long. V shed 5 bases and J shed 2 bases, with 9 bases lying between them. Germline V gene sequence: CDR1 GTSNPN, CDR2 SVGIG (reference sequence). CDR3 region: CAWAQGNYGYTF. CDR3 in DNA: TGTGCCTGGGCACAGGGAAACTATGGCTACACCTTC. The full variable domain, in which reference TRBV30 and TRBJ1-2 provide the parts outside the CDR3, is SQTIHQWPATLVQPVGSPLSLECTVEGTSNPNLYWYRQAAGRGLQLLFYSVGIGQISSEVPQNLSASRPQDRQFILSSKKLLLSDSGFYLCAWAQGNYGYTFGSGTRLTVV.

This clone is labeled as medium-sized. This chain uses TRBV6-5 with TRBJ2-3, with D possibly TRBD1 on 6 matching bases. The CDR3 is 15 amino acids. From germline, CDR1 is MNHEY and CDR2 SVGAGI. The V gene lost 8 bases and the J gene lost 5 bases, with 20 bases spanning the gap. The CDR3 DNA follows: TGTGCCAGCTATTCTGGTTACAGGGCAAAAGATACGCAGTATTTT. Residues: CASYSGYRAKDTQYF.

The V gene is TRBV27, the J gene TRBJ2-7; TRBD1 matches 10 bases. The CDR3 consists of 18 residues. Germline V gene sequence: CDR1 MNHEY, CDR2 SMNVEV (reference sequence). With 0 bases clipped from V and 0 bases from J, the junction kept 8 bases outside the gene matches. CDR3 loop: CASSLSYWGTGDSYEQYF. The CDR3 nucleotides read TGTGCCAGCAGTTTATCTTACTGGGGGACAGGGGACTCCTACGAGCAGTACTTC.

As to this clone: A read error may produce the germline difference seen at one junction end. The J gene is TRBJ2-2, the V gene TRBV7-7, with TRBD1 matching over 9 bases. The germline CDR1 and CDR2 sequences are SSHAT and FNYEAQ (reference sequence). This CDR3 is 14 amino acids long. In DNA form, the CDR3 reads TGTGCTAGCAGCCAAACAGGGGGCTCCGGGGAGCTGTTTTTT. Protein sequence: CASSQTGGSGELFF.